One sample yielded the 13 T cell receptor beta chains listed below, sequenced in a study of patients and donors after allogeneic stem cell transplantation. TCRdb analysed the RT-PCR reads with MiXCR anew, one entry per CDR3 protein. The sample has roughly 880,000 distinct CDR3 sequences; approximately 18% are singletons. Material for sequencing was blood, either unsorted or a sorted T cell fraction (not recorded which). The source is a human donor who was either an allogeneic HSCT recipient or a stem cell or donor lymphocyte infusion donor (not recorded which). It is not recorded whose cells these are; they may come from a transplant donor.

The genes are TRBV5-1 and TRBJ2-1, with D perhaps matching TRBD1 (6 bases). This CDR3 contains 13 residues. V was trimmed by 3 bases and J by 9 bases, leaving 13 bases between them. Germline-derived CDR1 and CDR2 are SGHRS and YFSETQ. The CDR3 reads CASSYQGWGEQFF. CDR3 nucleotides: TGCGCCAGCAGCTATCAGGGGTGGGGTGAGCAGTTCTTC.

V usage is TRBV5-1 and J usage is TRBJ2-6, with D tentatively TRBD2 (5 bases). Germline V gives CDR1 SGHRS, CDR2 YFSETQ. CDR3 size: 13 residues. Trimming left V 5 bases short and J 4 bases short, with 7 bases between. CDR3 protein: CASRPGGANVLTF. In DNA form, the CDR3 reads TGCGCCAGCAGGCCGGGGGGGGCCAACGTCCTGACTTTC.

This clonotype was picked up many times. The rearrangement joins TRBV12-3 or TRBV12-4 to TRBJ1-5; no definite D call. The V and J ends lost 2 bases and 5 bases respectively, with 7 bases between them. This CDR3 comprises 13 residues. CDR3 in DNA: TGTGCCAGCAGTTTATCGGACCATCAGCCCCAGCATTTT. Translating it yields CASSLSDHQPQHF.

This clonotype was seen a few times. V is TRBV30 and J is TRBJ2-7; perhaps D is TRBD1 or TRBD2 (5 bases each). Trimming removed 3 bases at V and 6 bases at J, with 9 bases between. Germline V gene sequence: CDR1 GTSNPN, CDR2 SVGIG (reference sequence). There are 11 residues in the CDR3. The DNA of the CDR3 is TGTGCCTGGAGCAGGGACGGCGAGCAGTACTTC. Protein sequence: CAWSRDGEQYF.

This clonotype has a single count. The chain combines TRBV9 with TRBJ1-2; D remains unclear. The germline CDR1 and CDR2 sequences are SGDLS and YYNGEE. The ends were cut back, 3 bases at V and 3 bases at J, with 18 bases in the middle. The CDR3 totals 16 residues. The CDR3 here is CASSAYLTGLDYGYTF. In DNA, the CDR3 is TGTGCCAGCAGCGCGTACCTAACGGGCCTTGACTATGGCTACACCTTC.

The genes are TRBV7-3 and TRBJ2-1; the match to TRBD2 covers 14 bases. The CDR3 consists of 16 residues. Trimming removed 5 bases from V and 5 bases from J; junction bases left unmatched: 5. From germline, CDR1 is SGHTA and CDR2 FQGTGA. CDR3 amino acids: CASSPGTSGRHNEQFF. The CDR3 DNA reads TGTGCCAGCAGCCCCGGGACTAGCGGGAGACACAATGAGCAGTTCTTC.

The V gene is TRBV12-3 or TRBV12-4, the J gene TRBJ2-5; 13 bases match TRBD2. With V trimmed by 5 bases and J by 4 bases, 7 bases remained unmatched. The CDR3 covers 16 residues. CDR3 coding DNA: TGTGCCAGCAGTGCGGGGCGACTAGCGGGAGGAGAGACCCAGTACTTC. Its protein is CASSAGRLAGGETQYF.

The CDR3 region is CASSYGQNHQPQHF. The CDR3 DNA is TGTGCCAGCAGTTACGGACAGAACCATCAGCCCCAGCATTTT. The rearrangement links TRBV6-5 to TRBJ1-5; tentative D call: TRBD1 (6 bases). There are 14 residues in the CDR3. CDR1 and CDR2 from the germline V gene are MNHEY and SVGAGI. V lost 2 bases and J 5 bases, leaving 10 bases between the germline ends.

The genes are TRBV13 and TRBJ1-5, with D perhaps TRBD1 (5 bases). The V end lost 3 bases, the J end lost 10 bases, and 13 bases lay between the germline ends. CDR3 length equals 13 residues. Germline V gives CDR1 PRHDT, CDR2 FYEKMQ (reference sequence). CDR3 region: CASSLGLRGPQHF. For the CDR3, the DNA is TGTGCCAGCAGCTTGGGCCTAAGGGGCCCCCAGCATTTT.

This clonotype turned up a few times. J is TRBJ2-7 and V is TRBV20-1; TRBD2 aligns across 10 bases. Germline V gene sequence: CDR1 DFQATT, CDR2 SNEGSKA (reference sequence). The CDR3 length is 14 residues. V lost 2 bases and J lost 3; bases outside the gene matches: 4. The DNA for the CDR3 is TGCAGTGCTAGACGCAGACTAGCGGGCTACGAGCAGTACTTC. Its translation is CSARRRLAGYEQYF.

Only a few counts were recorded for this clonotype. The chain couples TRBV7-2 to TRBJ2-7; 7 bases fit TRBD1. This CDR3 region has 15 residues. V trimming: 2 bases; J trimming: 4 bases; junction bases outside the gene matches: 8. Germline V CDR1 and CDR2: SGHTA, FQGNSA. The CDR3 DNA is TGTGCCAGCAGCTTAACAGGGGTCGGGTTGTACGAGCAGTACTTC. Its translation: CASSLTGVGLYEQYF.

This clonotype came up a few times. The gene calls are TRBV12-3 or TRBV12-4 and TRBJ1-1, with no clear D. Trimming stripped 1 base from V and 4 bases from J, with 10 bases between. This CDR3 region has 14 residues. The CDR3 DNA follows: TGTGCCAGCAGTTTAGACGCGCCGGGCACTGAAGCTTTCTTT. Its translation is CASSLDAPGTEAFF.

The chain recombines TRBV6-1 with TRBJ2-5, with 14 bases lining up with TRBD2. This CDR3 has 16 residues. V was clipped by 5 bases and J by 3 bases; unmatched bases: 5. Germline lookup yields CDR1 MNHNS and CDR2 SASEGT. CDR3 DNA sequence: TGTGCCAGCAGTCACGGGACTAGCGGGAGCGAAGAGACCCAGTACTTC. Protein product: CASSHGTSGSEETQYF.